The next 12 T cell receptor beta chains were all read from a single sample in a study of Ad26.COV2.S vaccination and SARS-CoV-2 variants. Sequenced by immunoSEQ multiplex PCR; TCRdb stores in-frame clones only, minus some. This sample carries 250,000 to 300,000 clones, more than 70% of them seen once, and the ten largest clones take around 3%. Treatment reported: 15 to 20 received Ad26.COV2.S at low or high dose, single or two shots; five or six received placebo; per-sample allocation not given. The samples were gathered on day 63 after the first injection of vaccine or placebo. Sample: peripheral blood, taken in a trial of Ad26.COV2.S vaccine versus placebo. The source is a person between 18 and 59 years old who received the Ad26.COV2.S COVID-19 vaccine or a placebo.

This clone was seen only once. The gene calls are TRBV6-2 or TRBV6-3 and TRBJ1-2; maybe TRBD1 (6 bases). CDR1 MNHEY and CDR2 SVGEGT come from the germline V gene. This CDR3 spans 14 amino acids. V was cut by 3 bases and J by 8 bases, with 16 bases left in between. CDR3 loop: CASSYPAQGTGYTF. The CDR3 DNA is TGTGCCAGCAGTTATCCGGCTCAGGGGACGGGCTACACCTTC.

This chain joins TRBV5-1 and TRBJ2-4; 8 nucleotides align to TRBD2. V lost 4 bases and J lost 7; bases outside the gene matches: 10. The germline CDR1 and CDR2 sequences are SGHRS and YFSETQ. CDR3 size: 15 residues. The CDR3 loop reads CASSAAGTRSNIQYF. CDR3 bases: TGCGCCAGCAGCGCCGCCGGGACTAGGAGTAACATTCAGTACTTC. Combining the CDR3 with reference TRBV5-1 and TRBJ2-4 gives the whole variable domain KAGVTQTPRYLIKTRGQQVTLSCSPISGHRSVSWYQQTPGQGLQFLFEYFSETQRNKGNFPGRFSGRQFSNSRSEMNVSTLELGDSALYLCASSAAGTRSNIQYFGAGTRLSVL.

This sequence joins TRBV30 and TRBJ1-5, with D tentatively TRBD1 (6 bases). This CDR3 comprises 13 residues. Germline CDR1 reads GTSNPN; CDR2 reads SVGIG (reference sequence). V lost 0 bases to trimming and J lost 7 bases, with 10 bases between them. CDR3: CAWSVRTVQPQHF. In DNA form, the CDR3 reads TGTGCCTGGAGTGTAAGGACAGTACAGCCCCAGCATTTT.

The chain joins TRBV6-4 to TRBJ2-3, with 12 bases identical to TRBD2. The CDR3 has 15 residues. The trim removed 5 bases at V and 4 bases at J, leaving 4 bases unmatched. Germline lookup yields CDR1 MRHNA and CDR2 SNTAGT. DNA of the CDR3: TGTGCCAGCAGTAGGACTAGCGGGATAGCAGATACGCAGTATTTT. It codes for CASSRTSGIADTQYF.

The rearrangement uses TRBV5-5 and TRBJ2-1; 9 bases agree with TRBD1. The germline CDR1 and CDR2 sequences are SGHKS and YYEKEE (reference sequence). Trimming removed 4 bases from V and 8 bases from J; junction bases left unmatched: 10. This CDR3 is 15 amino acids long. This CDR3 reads CASSVGGRTGDEQFF. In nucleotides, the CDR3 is TGTGCCAGCAGCGTGGGAGGTCGGACAGGGGATGAGCAGTTCTTC.

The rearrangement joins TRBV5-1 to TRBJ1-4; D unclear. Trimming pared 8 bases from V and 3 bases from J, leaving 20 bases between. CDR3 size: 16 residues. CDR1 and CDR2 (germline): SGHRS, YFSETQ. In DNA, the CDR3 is TGCGCCAGTACCTGGTCAGAGACCTTATCTAATGAAAAACTGTTTTTT. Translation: CASTWSETLSNEKLFF.

The CDR3 nucleotides are TGCGCCAGCAGCCATATCGGCGGCTACGAGCAGTACTTC. Its protein is CASSHIGGYEQYF. The chain links TRBV4-1 to TRBJ2-7, with D uncertain. Germline values: CDR1 MGHRA, CDR2 YSYEKL. Trimming left V 3 bases short and J 3 bases short, with 9 bases between. The CDR3 has 13 amino acids.

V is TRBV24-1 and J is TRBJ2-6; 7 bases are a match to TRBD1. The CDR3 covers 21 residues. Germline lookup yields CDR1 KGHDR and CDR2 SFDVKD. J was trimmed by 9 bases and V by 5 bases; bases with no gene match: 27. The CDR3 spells CATSGHKIDRVLFLTGNVLTF. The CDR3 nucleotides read TGTGCCACCAGTGGCCATAAGATCGACAGGGTATTGTTCCTGACGGGCAACGTCCTGACTTTC.

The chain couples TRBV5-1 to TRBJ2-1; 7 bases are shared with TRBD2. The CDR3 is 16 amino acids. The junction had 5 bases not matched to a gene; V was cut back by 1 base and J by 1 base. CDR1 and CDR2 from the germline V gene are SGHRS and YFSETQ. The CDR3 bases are TGCGCCAGCAGCTTGATGGCGGGGGAGTCCTACAATGAGCAGTTCTTC. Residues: CASSLMAGESYNEQFF.

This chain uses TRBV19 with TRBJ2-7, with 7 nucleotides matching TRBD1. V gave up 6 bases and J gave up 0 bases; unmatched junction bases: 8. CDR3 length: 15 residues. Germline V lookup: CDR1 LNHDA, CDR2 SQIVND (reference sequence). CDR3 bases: TGTGCCAGTAGGCCGGGACAGACCTTCTCCTACGAGCAGTACTTC. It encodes CASRPGQTFSYEQYF.

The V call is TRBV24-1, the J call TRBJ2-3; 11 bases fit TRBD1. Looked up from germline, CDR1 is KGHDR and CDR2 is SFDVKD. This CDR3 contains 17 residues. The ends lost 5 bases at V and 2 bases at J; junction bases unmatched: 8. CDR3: CATSVGTGGSNTDTQYF. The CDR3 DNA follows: TGTGCCACCAGTGTGGGGACAGGGGGATCTAACACAGATACGCAGTATTTT.

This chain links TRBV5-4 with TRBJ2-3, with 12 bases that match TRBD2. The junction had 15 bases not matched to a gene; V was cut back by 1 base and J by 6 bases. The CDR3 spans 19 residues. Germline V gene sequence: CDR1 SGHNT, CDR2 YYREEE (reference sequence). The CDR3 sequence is CASSLSPSGRAGRRDTQYF. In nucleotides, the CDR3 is TGTGCCAGCAGCTTGTCCCCTAGCGGGAGGGCCGGGAGGAGGGATACGCAGTATTTT.